This T cell receptor (beta chain) was recovered during a study of T cell clonality in common variable immunodeficiency. Study-wide results and limits: Compared with healthy controls, CVID subjects showed increased TCRbeta clonality, mostly in about a third. Reportedly, TCR beta sequences from common variable immunodeficiency showed fewer deletions and N-nucleotide insertions.

The sample holds many counts of this clone. Its antigen is currently unknown. The CDR3 is cut off 3 residues early in the read; its end comes from the germline J gene. Generated by immunoSEQ multiplex PCR, the TCRdb table keeps only in-frame clones and is missing some. The table lists around 52,000 clones, no singletons, with under 6.5% in the top ten. Trimming stripped 5 bases from V and 0 bases from J, with 14 bases between. CDR1 is DFQATT and CDR2 is SNEGSKA in the germline V gene (reference sequence). The CDR3 covers 15 residues. The chain couples TRBV20-1 to TRBJ2-4, with D possibly matching TRBD1 (6 bases). Sequenced: peripheral blood mononuclear cells. This receptor was identified in a person between 18 and 70 years old in good health. Incomplete CDR3 DNA: TGCAGTGCTCTGGGGGCAGAACTAGCCAAAAACATT. It is translated as CSALGAELAKNI. The full CDR3 is CSALGAELAKNIQYF.